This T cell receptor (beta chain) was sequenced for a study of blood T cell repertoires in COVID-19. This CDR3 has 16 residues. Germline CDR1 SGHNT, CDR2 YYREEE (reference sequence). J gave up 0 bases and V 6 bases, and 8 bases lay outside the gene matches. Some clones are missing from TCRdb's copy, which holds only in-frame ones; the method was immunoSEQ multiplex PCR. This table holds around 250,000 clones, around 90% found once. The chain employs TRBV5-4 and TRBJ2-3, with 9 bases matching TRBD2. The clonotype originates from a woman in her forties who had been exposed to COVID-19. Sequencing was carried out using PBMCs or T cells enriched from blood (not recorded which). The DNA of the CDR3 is TGTGCCAGCACCGGAAGCGGGGGGCTTAGCACAGATACGCAGTATTTT. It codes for CASTGSGGLSTDTQYF.